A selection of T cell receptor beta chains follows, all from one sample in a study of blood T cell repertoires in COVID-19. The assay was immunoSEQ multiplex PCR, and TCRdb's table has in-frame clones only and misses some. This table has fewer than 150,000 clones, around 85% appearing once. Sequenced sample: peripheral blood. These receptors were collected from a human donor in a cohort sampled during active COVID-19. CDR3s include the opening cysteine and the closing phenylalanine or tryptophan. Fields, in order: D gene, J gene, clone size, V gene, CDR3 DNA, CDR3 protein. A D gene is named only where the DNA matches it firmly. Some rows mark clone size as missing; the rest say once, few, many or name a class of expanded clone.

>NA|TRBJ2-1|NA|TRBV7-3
TGTGCCAGCAGCTTGACAGGACTCTACAATGAGCAGTTCTTC
CASSLTGLYNEQFF
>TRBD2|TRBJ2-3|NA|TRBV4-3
TGCGCCAGCAGCCAAGATTGGGCGGGAGAGTGGGTAGATACGCAGTATTTT
CASSQDWAGEWVDTQYF
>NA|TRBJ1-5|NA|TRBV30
TGTGCCTGGAGTAGGGGGACGAATCAGCCCCAGCATTTT
CAWSRGTNQPQHF
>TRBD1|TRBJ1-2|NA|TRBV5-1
TGCGCCAGCAGCCGAAGCTGGGACAGGAACTATGGCTACACCTTC
CASSRSWDRNYGYTF
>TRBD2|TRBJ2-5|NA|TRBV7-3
TGTGCCAGTTCCAGCGGGGGTTCATCGGAAGAGACCCAGTACTTC
CASSSGGSSEETQYF
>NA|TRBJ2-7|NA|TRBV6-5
TGTGCCAGCACCCTACGCTACGAGCAGTACTTC
CASTLRYEQYF
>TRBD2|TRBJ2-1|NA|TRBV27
TGTGCCAGTGGGGTGGGGGGGTACAATGAGCAGTTCTTC
CASGVGGYNEQFF
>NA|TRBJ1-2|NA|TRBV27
TGTGCCAGCAGTTTAGGCCCGACACGATTCTATGGCTACACCTTC
CASSLGPTRFYGYTF
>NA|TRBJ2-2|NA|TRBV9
TGTGCCAGCAGCGTAGGCTTTACCGGAGTGGGAGTGAACACCGGGGAGCTGTTTTTT
CASSVGFTGVGVNTGELFF
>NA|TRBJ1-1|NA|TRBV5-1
TGCGCCAGCAGCCCCCAGACAGGAGTGAACACTGAAGCTTTCTTT
CASSPQTGVNTEAFF
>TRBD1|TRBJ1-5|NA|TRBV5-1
TGCGCCAGCAGCACCGGGACAGCGGGTCAGCCCCAGCATTTT
CASSTGTAGQPQHF
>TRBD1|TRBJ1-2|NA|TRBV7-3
TGTGCCAGCAGCGAGACAGGGGGCCGGGGCTACACCTTC
CASSETGGRGYTF
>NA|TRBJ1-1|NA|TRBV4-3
TGCGCCAGCAGCCTGGCAAAGACAGGTCTCTACACTGAAGCTTTCTTT
CASSLAKTGLYTEAFF
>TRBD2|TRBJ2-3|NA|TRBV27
TGTGCCAGCAGTGGGCTAGCGGGGACTCGCACAGATACGCAGTATTTT
CASSGLAGTRTDTQYF
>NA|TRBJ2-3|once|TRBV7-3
TGTGCCAGCAGCACCCTAGCCCCCGAGGCTAGCGAAAGCACAGATACGCAGTATTTT
CASSTLAPEASESTDTQYF
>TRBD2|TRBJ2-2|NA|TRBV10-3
TGTGCCATCAGTGCAGCGGGAGGCACCGGGGAGCTGTTTTTT
CAISAAGGTGELFF
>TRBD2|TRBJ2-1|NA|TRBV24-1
TGTGCCACCAGTGACCCTATAGCGGGAGGGGTCAATGAGCAGTTCTTC
CATSDPIAGGVNEQFF
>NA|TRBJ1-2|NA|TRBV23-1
TGCGCCACCCTCCGGGAGGACCCCTATGGCTACACCTTC
CATLREDPYGYTF
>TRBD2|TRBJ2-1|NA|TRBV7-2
TGTGCCAGCAGCCTTAGACTAGCGGACATCCCAATATCCTACAATGAGCAGTTCTTC
CASSLRLADIPISYNEQFF
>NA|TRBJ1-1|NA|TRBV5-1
TGCGCCAGCAGCTTGGACAGGATGAACACTGAAGCTTTCTTT
CASSLDRMNTEAFF
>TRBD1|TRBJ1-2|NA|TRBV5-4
TGTGCCAGCAGCCTTGGGACAGCCTCTAACTATGGCTACACCTTC
CASSLGTASNYGYTF
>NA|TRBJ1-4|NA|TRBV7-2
TGTGCCAGCAGCGTGCCGGGTGAAAAACTGTTTTTT
CASSVPGEKLFF
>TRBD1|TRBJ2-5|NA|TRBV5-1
TGCGCTTCCTACCGGGACAGCCAAGAGACCCAGTACTTC
CASYRDSQETQYF
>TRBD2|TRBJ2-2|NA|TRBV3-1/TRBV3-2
TGTGCCAGCAGCCCACTAGCGGTGAACACCGGGGAGCTGTTTTTT
CASSPLAVNTGELFF
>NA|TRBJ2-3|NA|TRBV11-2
TGTGCCAGCAGCCCTACTATGGCAGATACGCAGTATTTT
CASSPTMADTQYF
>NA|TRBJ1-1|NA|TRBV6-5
TGTGCCAGCTGGGAACTACAGGGAAGCACTGAAGCTTTCTTT
CASWELQGSTEAFF
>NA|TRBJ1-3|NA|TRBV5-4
TGTGCCAGCAGTACAATGGAGAACTCTGGAAACACCATATATTTT
CASSTMENSGNTIYF
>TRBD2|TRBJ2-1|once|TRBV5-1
TGCGCCAGCAGCGGACTAGCGGGGGGAGGCAATGAGCAGTTCTTC
CASSGLAGGGNEQFF
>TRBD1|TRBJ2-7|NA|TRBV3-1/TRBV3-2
TGTGCCAGCAGTCAAGGGGGCGGTTACGAGCAGTACTTC
CASSQGGGYEQYF
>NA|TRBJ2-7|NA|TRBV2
TGTGCCAGCAGCTTCTTGCTGGGGGGGCTCAACGAGCAGTACTTC
CASSFLLGGLNEQYF
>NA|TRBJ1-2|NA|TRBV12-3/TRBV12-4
TGTGCCAGCAGTTTAACAGCTAACTATGGCTACACCTTC
CASSLTANYGYTF
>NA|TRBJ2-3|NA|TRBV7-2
TGTGCCAGCAGCTTACAGGGATTGGGAACAGATACGCAGTATTTT
CASSLQGLGTDTQYF
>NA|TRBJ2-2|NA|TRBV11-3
TGTGCCAGCAGCCCGAGTCGGACCGGGGAGCTGTTTTTT
CASSPSRTGELFF
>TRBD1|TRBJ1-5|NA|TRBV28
TGTGCCACACAGGGGGCAAGCAATCAGCCCCAGCATTTT
CATQGASNQPQHF